The 21 T cell receptor beta chains reported below all come from one sample, sequenced in a study of blood T cells in healthy people across ages. Through a sample-barcoded 5' primer and a J-beta primer mix, a second PCR was run for roughly 6 to 12 cycles. Each CDR3 protein gets one entry after TCRdb re-called the 5' RACE reads with MiXCR. The sample holds 1.5 million to 2 million distinct CDR3 sequences; around 48% are singletons and the top ten take approximately 2.1%. Sequencing used blood. Receptor source: a woman between 40 and 50 years old in good health.

The V gene is TRBV7-2, the J gene TRBJ1-6, with D perhaps TRBD1 (6 bases). This CDR3 is built from 16 residues. V was trimmed by 3 bases and J by 0 bases, leaving 9 bases between them. Germline CDR1 reads SGHTA; CDR2 reads FQGNSA. The CDR3 DNA sequence: TGTGCCAGCAGCTTGAGGGGGGGCTCCTATAATTCACCCCTCCACTTT. Translating gives CASSLRGGSYNSPLHF. Using reference TRBV7-2 and TRBJ1-6 for the parts outside the CDR3, the full variable domain is GAGVSQSPSNKVTEKGKDVELRCDPISGHTALYWYRQSLGQGLEFLIYFQGNSAPDKSGLPSDRFSAERTGGSVSTLTIQRTQQEDSAVYLCASSLRGGSYNSPLHFGNGTRLTVT.

Regarding this clonotype: One end of the junction varies from germline; a read error may be responsible. This rearrangement joins TRBV9 to TRBJ2-1; the D gene is possibly TRBD2 (5 bases). The CDR3 runs 12 residues. Germline CDR1 is SGDLS and CDR2 is YYNGEE. The CDR3 reads CASNVAGSAQFF. The CDR3 DNA reads TGTGCCAGCAACGTAGCTGGTAGCGCACAGTTCTTC.

This sequence joins TRBV5-6 and TRBJ2-1, with 7 bases identical to TRBD2. The CDR3 has 17 residues. Per germline, CDR1 SGHDT and CDR2 YYEEEE. V lost 4 bases, J lost 0 bases, and 10 bases stayed unmatched. CDR3 protein: CASSGGGRLSSYNEQFF. CDR3 coding DNA: TGTGCCAGCAGCGGGGGGGGGAGACTGAGCTCCTACAATGAGCAGTTCTTC.

The V gene is TRBV9, the J gene TRBJ2-7; the match to TRBD2 covers 8 bases. The J call may be incorrect, as the DNA end agrees better with TRBJ2-5. CDR1 is SGDLS, CDR2 YYNGEE, per germline. This CDR3 contains 15 residues. The CDR3 is CASSGRLAGRETQYF. CDR3 sequence (DNA): TGTGCCAGCAGCGGGAGGCTAGCGGGTCGGGAGACCCAGTACTTC.

Comments on this clonotype: One end of the junction is discordant with germline, which a read error may explain. This sequence joins TRBV11-2 and TRBJ1-1; TRBD1 aligns across 7 bases. Per germline, CDR1 SGHAT and CDR2 FQNNGV. The CDR3 spans 15 residues. The CDR3 DNA is TGTGCCAGCAACTTATTCCCCAGGGGGGGGACTGAAGCTTTCTTT. Residues: CASNLFPRGGTEAFF.

The rearrangement uses TRBV10-3 and TRBJ2-1; D may correspond to TRBD1 or TRBD2 (5 bases each). Trimming removed 10 bases from V and 6 bases from J, with 10 bases in between. Germline V gene lookup returns CDR1 ENHRY and CDR2 SYGVKD. The CDR3 consists of 11 residues. The CDR3: CATGASNEQFF. The CDR3 DNA reads as TGTGCCACCGGGGCAAGCAATGAGCAGTTCTTC.

This clonotype was observed a few times. The chain carries TRBV28 and TRBJ2-5, with 7 bases fitting TRBD1. The end of the DNA fits TRBJ2-7 better, so the J call may be wrong. Looked up from germline, CDR1 is MDHEN and CDR2 is SYDVKM. The CDR3 runs 15 residues. As DNA, the CDR3 is TGTGCCAGCAGTCCCGCAGGGGGAAGGTCCTACGAGCAGTACTTC. This encodes CASSPAGGRSYEQYF.

There are a few counts of this clonotype. The V and J genes are TRBV12-3 or TRBV12-4 and TRBJ2-3, with a tentative D call TRBD2 (8 bases). Trimming removed 5 bases at V and 6 bases at J, with 21 bases between. The CDR3 runs to 16 residues. The CDR3 spells CASSREGAGHRDTQYF. In DNA form, the CDR3 reads TGTGCCAGCAGTCGGGAGGGGGCAGGCCATCGGGATACGCAGTATTTT.

This clonotype was seen once. At one of its ends the junction is not consistent with the germline gene, which may arise from a read error. The J gene is TRBJ2-7, the V gene TRBV3-1, with TRBD1 matching over 9 bases. Germline values: CDR1 LGHDT, CDR2 YNNKEL (reference sequence). The CDR3 has 18 residues. The CDR3 coding sequence is TGTGCCGGCAGCCAAGTAAAGGGGCCGGGACAGGGTAACTACGAGCAGTACTTC. Translating it yields CAGSQVKGPGQGNYEQYF.

At least ten counts were recorded for this clonotype. The chain recombines TRBV6-1 with TRBJ2-7; D is possibly TRBD1 (5 bases). The CDR3 length is 15 residues. Trimming stripped 3 bases from V and 1 base from J, with 13 bases between. Germline lookup yields CDR1 MNHNS and CDR2 SASEGT. In DNA form, the CDR3 reads TGTGCCAGCAGTGATAGGGGCGTTACGTCCTACGAGCAGTACTTC. The encoded protein is CASSDRGVTSYEQYF.

This clonotype was picked up a small number of times. The V call is TRBV6-2 or TRBV6-3, the J call TRBJ2-7; TRBD2 aligns across 7 bases. Germline CDR1 and CDR2: MNHEY and SVGEGT. The V segment lost 5 bases and the J segment 0 bases; nucleotides outside the gene matches: 7. The CDR3 contains 15 residues. In DNA, the CDR3 is TGTGCCAGCAGTATAGGGACTATGTTCTCCTACGAGCAGTACTTC. This gives the protein CASSIGTMFSYEQYF.

The rearrangement links TRBV7-3 to TRBJ2-3; 13 bases are shared with TRBD2. The CDR3 sequence is 17 residues long. Per the germline V gene, CDR1 is SGHTA and CDR2 is FQGTGA. V dropped 3 bases and J dropped 2; count of bases not matched to a gene: 5. For the CDR3, the DNA is TGTGCCAGCAGCTTGCTAGGACTAGCGGGGGTCACAGATACGCAGTATTTT. Translation gives CASSLLGLAGVTDTQYF.

Turning to this clonotype: At one of its ends the junction is not consistent with the germline gene, which may arise from a read error. The rearrangement uses TRBV28 and TRBJ2-6; tentatively, D is TRBD1 (5 bases). This CDR3 is 16 amino acids long. The germline gives CDR1 MDHEN, CDR2 SYDVKM. This CDR3 reads CTSSLWQGTGANVLTF. For the CDR3, the DNA is TGTACCAGCAGTTTATGGCAGGGTACTGGGGCCAACGTCCTGACTTTC.

With regard to this clonotype: One end of the junction is discordant with germline, which a read error may explain. This chain joins TRBV7-7 and TRBJ2-1; 7 bases are a match to TRBD2. Germline V gives CDR1 SSHAT, CDR2 FNYEAQ (reference sequence). The CDR3 has 14 residues. The CDR3 region has the DNA TGTGCTAGCAGCTTAGCGGGTAGTAGTAATGAGCAGTTCTTC. Translation: CASSLAGSSNEQFF. Supplemented by reference TRBV7-7 and TRBJ2-1, the full variable domain reads GAGVSQSPRYKVTKRGQDVTLRCDPISSHATLYWYQQALGQGPEFLTYFNYEAQPDKSGLPSDRFSAERPEGSISTLTIQRTEQRDSAMYRCASSLAGSSNEQFFGPGTRLTVL.

The chain is built from TRBV20-1 and TRBJ1-5; TRBD1 is a possible D gene (5 bases). V was trimmed by 6 bases and J by 4 bases, leaving 16 bases between them. CDR3 length equals 14 residues. Germline CDR1 is DFQATT and CDR2 is SNEGSKA (reference sequence). The CDR3: CSAIPSSGNQPQHF. In DNA, the CDR3 is TGCAGTGCAATCCCCTCCTCAGGGAATCAGCCCCAGCATTTT.

The chain has TRBV6-5 and TRBJ2-7; D unresolved. Germline CDR1 reads MNHEY; CDR2 reads SVGAGI. Trimming took off 2 bases at V and 7 bases at J, with 12 bases between the two ends. The CDR3 spans 13 residues. CDR3 loop: CASSYADRSEQYF. CDR3 in DNA: TGTGCCAGCAGTTACGCCGACCGCTCGGAGCAGTACTTC.

V gene TRBV15 combines with J gene TRBJ2-3; D is possibly TRBD1 (5 bases). The CDR3 is 16 residues long. V lost 7 bases, J lost 0 bases, and 17 bases lay in between. Germline V gene data show CDR1 as LNHNV and CDR2 as YYDKDF (reference sequence). The CDR3 region is CATMSGQGPSTDTQYF. CDR3 DNA sequence: TGTGCCACCATGTCTGGGCAGGGCCCTAGCACAGATACGCAGTATTTT.

The rearrangement links TRBV6-1 to TRBJ2-7; maybe TRBD1 (6 bases). V was trimmed by 4 bases and J by 1 base, leaving 14 bases between them. CDR1 and CDR2 from the germline V gene are MNHNS and SASEGT. The CDR3 loop spans 15 amino acids. CDR3 sequence reads: CASSVVAGQSYEQYF. The DNA for the CDR3 is TGTGCCAGCAGTGTTGTGGCCGGACAGTCCTACGAGCAGTACTTC.

CDR3 in DNA: TGTGCCAGCAGTACGCCTACGGGACAGGGGGGTGAAGCTTTCTTT. Protein product: CASSTPTGQGGEAFF. V and J are TRBV6-6 and TRBJ1-1; TRBD1 matches at 11 bases. V was clipped by 5 bases and J by 7 bases; unmatched bases: 9. This CDR3 has 15 residues. The germline V gene encodes CDR1 MNHNY and CDR2 SVGAGI (reference sequence).

The chain employs TRBV14 and TRBJ2-4; possible D gene TRBD2, 5 bases. Germline assignment: CDR1 SGHDN and CDR2 FVKESK. The CDR3 has 14 residues. Trimming took 4 bases from V and 6 from J, leaving 13 bases between them. The chain's CDR3 is CASSLQTGRNIQYF. The CDR3 DNA is TGTGCCAGCAGCCTTCAAACTGGGAGAAACATTCAGTACTTC.

V gene TRBV3-1 combines with J gene TRBJ1-2; no definite D call. The V gene lost 1 base and the J gene lost 7 bases, with 10 bases spanning the gap. Germline V CDR1 and CDR2: LGHDT, YNNKEL (reference sequence). There are 13 residues in the CDR3. The CDR3 coding sequence is TGTGCCAGCAGCCAAGTAAGGGAGACTGGCTACACCTTC. Its protein is CASSQVRETGYTF.